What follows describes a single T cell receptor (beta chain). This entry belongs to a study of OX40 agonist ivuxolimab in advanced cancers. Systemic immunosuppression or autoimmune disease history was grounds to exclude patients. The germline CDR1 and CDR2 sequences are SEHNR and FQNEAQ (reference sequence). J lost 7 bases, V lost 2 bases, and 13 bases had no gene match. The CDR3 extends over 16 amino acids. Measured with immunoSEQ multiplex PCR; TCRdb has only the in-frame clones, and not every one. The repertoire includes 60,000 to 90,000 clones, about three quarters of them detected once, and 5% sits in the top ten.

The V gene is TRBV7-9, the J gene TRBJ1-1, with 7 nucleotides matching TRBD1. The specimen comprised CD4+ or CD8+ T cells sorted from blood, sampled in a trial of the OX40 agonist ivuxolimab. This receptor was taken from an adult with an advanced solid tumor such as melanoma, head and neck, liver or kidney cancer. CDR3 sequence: CASSLLGGTAAGEAFF. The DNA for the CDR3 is TGTGCCAGCAGCTTATTAGGGGGGACAGCCGCCGGTGAAGCTTTCTTT.